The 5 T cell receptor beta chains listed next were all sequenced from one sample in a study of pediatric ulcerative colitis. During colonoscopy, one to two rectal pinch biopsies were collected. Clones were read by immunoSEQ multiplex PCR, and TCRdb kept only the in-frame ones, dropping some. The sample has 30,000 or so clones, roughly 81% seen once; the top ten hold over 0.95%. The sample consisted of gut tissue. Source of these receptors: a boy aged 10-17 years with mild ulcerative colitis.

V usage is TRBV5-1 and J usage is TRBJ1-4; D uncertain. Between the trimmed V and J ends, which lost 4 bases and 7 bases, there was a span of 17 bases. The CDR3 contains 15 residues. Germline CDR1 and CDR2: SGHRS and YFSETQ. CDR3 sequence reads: CASSLNPERAEKLFF. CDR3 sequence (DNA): TGCGCCAGCAGCCTTAACCCCGAAAGGGCTGAAAAACTGTTTTTT.

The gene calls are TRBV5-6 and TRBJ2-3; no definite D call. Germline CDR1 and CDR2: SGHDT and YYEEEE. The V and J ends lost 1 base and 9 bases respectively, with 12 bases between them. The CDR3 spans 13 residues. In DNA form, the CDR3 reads TGTGCCAGCAGCTTGTTCACGGGCTCCACGCAGTATTTT. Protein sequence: CASSLFTGSTQYF.

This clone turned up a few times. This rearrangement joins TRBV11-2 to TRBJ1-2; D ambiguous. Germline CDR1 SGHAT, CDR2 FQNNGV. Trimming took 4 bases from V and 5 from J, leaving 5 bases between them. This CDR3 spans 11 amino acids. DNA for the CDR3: TGTGCCAGCAGCTCCGTATATGGCTACACCTTC. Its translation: CASSSVYGYTF. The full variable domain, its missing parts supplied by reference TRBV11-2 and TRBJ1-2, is EAGVAQSPRYKIIEKRQSVAFWCNPISGHATLYWYQQILGQGPKLLIQFQNNGVVDDSQLPKDRFSAERLKGVDSTLKIQPAKLEDSAVYLCASSSVYGYTFGSGTRLTVV.

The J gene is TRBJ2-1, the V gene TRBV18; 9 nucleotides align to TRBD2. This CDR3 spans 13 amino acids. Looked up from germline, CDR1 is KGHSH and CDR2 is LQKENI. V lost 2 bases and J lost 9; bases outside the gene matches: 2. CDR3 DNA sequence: TGTGCCAGCTCACCAGATAGCGGGGGTGAGCAGTTCTTC. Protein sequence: CASSPDSGGEQFF. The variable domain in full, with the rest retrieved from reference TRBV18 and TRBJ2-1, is NAGVMQNPRHLVRRRGQEARLRCSPMKGHSHVYWYRQLPEEGLKFMVYLQKENIIDESGMPKERFSAEFPKEGPSILRIQQVVRGDSAAYFCASSPDSGGEQFFGPGTRLTVL.

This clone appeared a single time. The CDR3 spells CASSGPSGHRARHGYTF. The CDR3 DNA reads TGTGCCAGCAGCGGTCCCTCGGGACATCGAGCCCGTCATGGCTACACCTTC. V is TRBV9 and J is TRBJ1-2; maybe TRBD1 (6 bases). Germline V CDR1 and CDR2: SGDLS, YYNGEE. The ends were cut back, 3 bases at V and 6 bases at J, with 24 bases in the middle. The CDR3 runs 17 residues.